Presented here are 27 T cell receptor beta chains from one specimen sequenced in a study of a mutant IDH1 vaccine in newly diagnosed glioma. Assay: immunoSEQ multiplex PCR; the TCRdb copy retains only in-frame clones and omits some. The top ten hold 5.7% of the sample, which has tens of thousands of clones, 88% seen once. Described time point: week 35, safety follow-up. Doses comprised 300 ug of mutant IDH1 20-mer peptide each, plus topical imiquimod. No antigen is known for these receptors. This specimen was PBMCs, taken from a glioma patient whose treatment included an IDH1 peptide vaccine. These receptors were taken from a middle-aged woman with glioma.

The chain recombines TRBV11-3 with TRBJ2-7, with a weak D call TRBD2 (6 bases). V lost 6 bases and J 3 bases, leaving 12 bases between the germline ends. This CDR3 contains 13 residues. The germline V gene encodes CDR1 SGHNT and CDR2 YENEEA. The CDR3 sequence: CASRPGLLYEQYF. Written as DNA, the CDR3 is TGTGCCAGCAGGCCGGGACTCCTCTACGAGCAGTACTTC.

The chain employs TRBV6-5 and TRBJ1-5; D is ambiguous. CDR1 and CDR2 from the germline V gene are MNHEY and SVGAGI. The CDR3 spans 14 residues. V lost 6 bases and J lost 7, with 16 bases in between. The CDR3 bases are TGTGCCAGCAGGGCGGGGTCTCTCAGCCAGCCCCAGCATTTT. Translated: CASRAGSLSQPQHF.

The rearrangement links TRBV7-9 to TRBJ1-1; possible D gene TRBD1, 5 bases. V lost 5 bases and J lost 5, with 15 bases in between. The CDR3 contains 14 residues. Per germline, CDR1 SEHNR and CDR2 FQNEAQ (reference sequence). DNA for the CDR3: TGTGCCAGCAGCCGTGGCAGGGAGATAACTGAAGCTTTCTTT. Translation gives CASSRGREITEAFF.

The J gene is TRBJ1-5, the V gene TRBV18; tentative D call: TRBD1 (5 bases). Per germline, CDR1 KGHSH and CDR2 LQKENI. The CDR3 runs 15 residues. The V gene lost 2 bases and the J gene lost 0 bases, with 8 bases spanning the gap. CDR3 sequence (DNA): TGTGCCAGCTCACCAGGGGGGAATAGCAATCAGCCCCAGCATTTT. It encodes CASSPGGNSNQPQHF. The full variable domain, with the rest looked up from reference TRBV18 and TRBJ1-5, is NAGVMQNPRHLVRRRGQEARLRCSPMKGHSHVYWYRQLPEEGLKFMVYLQKENIIDESGMPKERFSAEFPKEGPSILRIQQVVRGDSAAYFCASSPGGNSNQPQHFGDGTRLSIL.

The CDR3 protein is CASSPLGGYEQYF. CDR3 nucleotide sequence: TGTGCCAGCAGCCCGTTAGGGGGCTACGAGCAGTACTTC. The rearrangement uses TRBV28 and TRBJ2-7, with a possible D match to TRBD1 (6 bases). V lost 6 bases and J lost 3, with 12 bases in between. The CDR3 length is 13 residues. Per the germline V gene, CDR1 is MDHEN and CDR2 is SYDVKM.

V gene TRBV5-4 combines with J gene TRBJ2-3, with D unclear. This CDR3 spans 14 amino acids. Germline CDR1 SGHNT, CDR2 YYREEE (reference sequence). V dropped 1 base and J dropped 5 bases, with 11 bases sitting between them. CDR3 in amino acids: CASSLLSDEDTQYF. The CDR3 DNA reads as TGTGCCAGCAGCTTGTTATCAGATGAAGATACGCAGTATTTT.

The chain joins TRBV10-3 to TRBJ2-1; D unclear. The V and J ends lost 6 bases and 6 bases respectively, with 6 bases between them. In germline, CDR1 is ENHRY, CDR2 SYGVKD. The CDR3 is made up of 11 amino acids. The CDR3 coding sequence is TGTGCCATCAGCGGTCGCAATGAGCAGTTCTTC. It yields the protein CAISGRNEQFF.

The chain joins TRBV19 to TRBJ1-1, with D perhaps matching TRBD1 (6 bases). The CDR3 length is 16 residues. V lost 3 bases to trimming and J lost 0 bases, with 14 bases between them. Germline-derived CDR1 and CDR2 are LNHDA and SQIVND (reference sequence). CDR3 amino acids: CASSIQEGGLNTEAFF. In DNA form, the CDR3 reads TGTGCCAGTAGTATCCAGGAGGGGGGTTTGAACACTGAAGCTTTCTTT.

V usage is TRBV7-2 and J usage is TRBJ2-7, with 8 nucleotides matching TRBD2. This CDR3 comprises 15 residues. CDR1 and CDR2 from the germline V gene are SGHTA and FQGNSA. V lost 4 bases to trimming and J lost 3 bases; unmatched junction nucleotides: 8. In DNA form, the CDR3 reads TGTGCCAGCAGCTCCCCAGCGGGAGTTGGCTACGAGCAGTACTTC. Protein sequence: CASSSPAGVGYEQYF.

The V and J genes are TRBV10-3 and TRBJ2-5; D uncertain. Germline-derived CDR1 and CDR2 are ENHRY and SYGVKD. Deletions cut 8 bases from V and 2 bases from J, with 12 bases between. The length of the CDR3 is 13 residues. The DNA of the CDR3 is TGTGCCATCGGTGTGGGGTCGCAAGAGACCCAGTACTTC. Its translation: CAIGVGSQETQYF.

The chain joins TRBV27 to TRBJ2-7, with TRBD1 as a possible D gene (5 bases). V was pared by 6 bases and J by 2 bases, with 11 bases between. Germline loops: CDR1 MNHEY, CDR2 SMNVEV (reference sequence). The CDR3 covers 13 residues. The CDR3 coding sequence is TGTGCCAGCAGAGTGCCAGGGACCTACGAGCAGTACTTC. Amino acids: CASRVPGTYEQYF.

V is TRBV7-2 and J is TRBJ1-1; TRBD1 aligns across 7 bases. V was clipped by 4 bases and J by 3 bases; unmatched bases: 11. This CDR3 spans 16 amino acids. The germline gives CDR1 SGHTA, CDR2 FQGNSA. CDR3 amino acids: CASSSQRGRGYTEAFF. Here the CDR3 DNA reads TGTGCCAGCAGCTCCCAGAGGGGGCGGGGGTACACTGAAGCTTTCTTT.

CDR3 region: CASSPGTSEIMYEQYF. The CDR3 nucleotides read TGTGCCAGCAGCCCAGGGACTAGCGAAATTATGTACGAGCAGTACTTC. The chain has TRBV7-2 and TRBJ2-7; 10 bases are shared with TRBD2. Germline CDR1 is SGHTA and CDR2 is FQGNSA. The CDR3 is 16 residues long. Losses at the gene ends were 5 bases for V and 4 bases for J; bases not matched to a gene: 11.

The V gene is TRBV10-3, the J gene TRBJ2-7; D is ambiguous. CDR3 length: 12 amino acids. CDR1 and CDR2 from the germline V gene are ENHRY and SYGVKD. Trimming removed 6 bases at V and 3 bases at J, with 9 bases between. In DNA form, the CDR3 reads TGTGCCATCAGAGAGGCAGGCTACGAGCAGTACTTC. As protein: CAIREAGYEQYF.

The V and J genes are TRBV19 and TRBJ1-2; a weak D match, TRBD1 (5 bases). This CDR3 contains 14 residues. Germline assignment: CDR1 LNHDA and CDR2 SQIVND (reference sequence). With 5 bases removed from V and 5 bases from J, the gap between germline ends came to 15 bases. CDR3 sequence reads: CASSPTSGWYGYTF. The DNA for the CDR3 is TGTGCCAGTAGTCCTACTTCAGGGTGGTATGGCTACACCTTC.

The V and J genes are TRBV6-6 and TRBJ2-7, with D tentatively TRBD1 (6 bases). CDR1 MNHNY and CDR2 SVGAGI come from the germline V gene (reference sequence). This CDR3 is 14 amino acids long. Trimming cost V 8 bases and J 0 bases, with 14 bases left between them. The CDR3 reads CASWQGLSSYEQYF. The CDR3 nucleotides are TGTGCCAGCTGGCAGGGGTTGAGCTCCTACGAGCAGTACTTC.

This chain connects TRBV5-1 to TRBJ1-1; 7 positions match TRBD1. The J segment lost 4 bases and the V segment lost 3 bases, leaving 6 bases of the junction unmatched. This CDR3 has 14 amino acids. Germline assignment: CDR1 SGHRS and CDR2 YFSETQ. CDR3 sequence (DNA): TGCGCCAGCAGCTCGGAGACAGGGCTCACTGAAGCTTTCTTT. Translation gives CASSSETGLTEAFF.

The genes are TRBV12-5 and TRBJ1-5; D perhaps matches TRBD1 (5 bases). CDR1 is LGHNT, CDR2 FRNRAP, per germline. The CDR3 runs to 16 residues. V lost 7 bases to trimming and J lost 0 bases, with 16 bases between them. The CDR3 nucleotides are TGTGCTAGTGTCCCTGAACGGGGGAATAGCAATCAGCCCCAGCATTTT. This translates into CASVPERGNSNQPQHF.

As for this clone: One end of the junction is discordant with germline, which a read error may explain. The chain combines TRBV5-1 with TRBJ2-7, with TRBD1 as a possible D gene (6 bases). CDR3 size: 14 residues. From germline, CDR1 is SGHRS and CDR2 YFSETQ. This chain's CDR3 is CGSSLGTQGYEQYF. The DNA of the CDR3 is TGTGGGAGCAGCTTGGGCACACAGGGCTACGAGCAGTACTTC.

This chain joins TRBV12-5 and TRBJ2-7; 7 bases match TRBD1. This CDR3 spans 16 amino acids. Per germline, CDR1 LGHNT and CDR2 FRNRAP. After removal of 1 base from V and 2 bases from J, the junction contained 8 bases not matched to a gene. CDR3 bases: TGTGCTAGTGGTTTGGCCCCAGGACAGGTGGCCTACGAGCAGTACTTC. This translates into CASGLAPGQVAYEQYF.

This chain connects TRBV7-6 to TRBJ1-4; 7 nucleotides align to TRBD1. The CDR3 covers 13 residues. Germline V gene lookup returns CDR1 SGHVS and CDR2 FNYEAQ. Losses at the gene ends were 4 bases for V and 8 bases for J; bases not matched to a gene: 4. The CDR3 DNA is TGTGCCAGCAGCTCGCGACAGGGAGAAAAACTGTTTTTT. This codes for CASSSRQGEKLFF.

This chain joins TRBV27 and TRBJ2-7, with D perhaps matching TRBD2 (6 bases). Germline-derived CDR1 and CDR2 are MNHEY and SMNVEV (reference sequence). The V and J ends lost 2 bases and 2 bases respectively, with 13 bases between them. The CDR3 spans 15 residues. CDR3 in DNA: TGTGCCAGCAGTTTAAGATGGTCGGGAGCCTACGAGCAGTACTTC. It translates to CASSLRWSGAYEQYF.

The V gene is TRBV18, the J gene TRBJ1-1, with TRBD1 as a possible D gene (5 bases). CDR3 length: 11 amino acids. Germline V lookup: CDR1 KGHSH, CDR2 LQKENI. The V gene lost 6 bases and the J gene lost 10 bases, with 12 bases spanning the gap. Here the CDR3 reads CASSTGAGAFF. CDR3 nucleotides: TGTGCCAGCTCCACCGGGGCGGGAGCTTTCTTT.

This sequence joins TRBV2 and TRBJ2-1; D not certain. Per germline, CDR1 SNHLY and CDR2 FYNNEI. Trimming took 4 bases from V and 8 from J, leaving 3 bases between them. The CDR3 is made up of 10 amino acids. This CDR3 is CASSVDEQFF. The CDR3 nucleotides are TGTGCCAGCAGTGTGGATGAGCAGTTCTTC.

In DNA form, the CDR3 reads TGTGCCAGCAGAGGGGGGCTAGCGGGGGGAGGGGACAATGAGCAGTTCTTC. Residues: CASRGGLAGGGDNEQFF. The chain has TRBV2 and TRBJ2-1, with TRBD2 identical over 11 bases. This CDR3 spans 17 amino acids. Germline CDR1 SNHLY, CDR2 FYNNEI. Trimming took 6 bases from V and 5 from J; bases not matched to a gene: 12. The full variable domain, its missing parts supplied by reference TRBV2 and TRBJ2-1, is EPEVTQTPSHQVTQMGQEVILRCVPISNHLYFYWYRQILGQKVEFLVSFYNNEISEKSEIFDDQFSVERPDGSNFTLKIRSTKLEDSAMYFCASRGGLAGGGDNEQFFGPGTRLTVL.

This clone was counted a few times. The V gene is TRBV7-9, the J gene TRBJ1-2; a weak D match, TRBD1 (6 bases). Trimming pared 3 bases from V and 5 bases from J, leaving 7 bases between. The CDR3 length is 12 residues. CDR1 and CDR2 (germline): SEHNR, FQNEAQ (reference sequence). The CDR3 sequence: CASSLQGYGYTF. In DNA form, the CDR3 reads TGTGCCAGCAGCTTGCAGGGGTATGGCTACACCTTC.

The rearrangement joins TRBV4-3 to TRBJ1-4; D might be TRBD1 (6 bases). V was pared by 0 bases and J by 7 bases, with 15 bases between. Germline V CDR1 and CDR2: LGHNA, YSLEER. This CDR3 region has 16 residues. As DNA, the CDR3 is TGCGCCAGCAGCCAAGATTTCGCAGGGGCGGGTGAAAAACTGTTTTTT. This translates into CASSQDFAGAGEKLFF.